This T cell receptor beta chain emerged from a study of cytomegalovirus exposure and HLA in healthy donors. This CDR3 is 14 amino acids long. J was trimmed by 3 bases and V by 5 bases; bases with no gene match: 5. Germline CDR1 MNHEY, CDR2 SVGAGI. In the PCR, 60 Vbeta and 13 Jbeta primers were used. Sequencing used immunoSEQ multiplex PCR; TCRdb keeps in-frame clones, though not all of them. The sample has around 220,000 clones; about 77% are singletons. The table lists this clone with a count of one. Sequenced material: PBMCs. This sequence was found in a woman aged 30 to 39 in good health and CMV-seronegative. The chain employs TRBV6-5 and TRBJ2-7, with 9 positions matching TRBD1. The CDR3 sequence is CASSVHRGLYEQYF. The CDR3 DNA is TGTGCCAGCAGTGTCCACAGGGGGCTCTACGAGCAGTACTTC.